This TCR beta chain was captured in a study of T cell repertoires in cytomegalovirus infection (dated by TCRdb to between 2017 and 2020). Background on the whole study: Alongside well-studied HLA-B-restricted epitopes, the peptide stimulations were aimed at recently identified HLA-C-restricted CMV epitopes, whose presentation resists viral immunomodulation. Donor HLA type was relevant to the analysis, as public TCR beta signatures indicated carriage of CMV infection together with the matching HLA type. Summary of the overall study and its limitations: Carriers of CMV infection plus the relevant HLA type were discriminated by the cumulative frequency of public TCR beta family members in the study cohort and in an independent roughly 400-donor cohort. The ex vivo response was dominated by HLA-C-restricted CMV-specific TCR beta clonotypes, which also provided the single most frequent clonotype in two of eight donors.

Concerning this clonotype itself: Its target antigen remains unknown. No quality values exist for individual bases; no much larger clone is one base distant.

The treatment or condition label, as the study defines it: in vitro stimulation with specific CMV peptide epitopes to enrich CMV-specific T cells. TCRdb lists the instrument as Illumina HiSeq 1500. TCRdb ran its own pipeline on the public reads, namely fastp trimming at Q25 and MiXCR clone calling, and kept in-frame beta chains. Entries are consolidated by CDR3 protein sequence, retaining the most common genes and DNA. This sample lists 140,000 to 150,000 distinct CDR3 sequences; around 30% were detected once. The ten largest make up 45% to 55% of the sample. This TCR was recovered from a human donor in good health (CMV status not recorded). Some clones in this sample may be carry-over from other donors' samples. The sequencing here drew on CD8+ T cells from cultured PBMCs, taken from culture after CMV antigen stimulation.

The sequence in DNA is TGTGCCAGTAGTATGGCACAGGAGGGGAACAATGAGCAGTTCTTC. This gives the protein CASSMAQEGNNEQFF. The rearrangement joined TRBV19 to TRBJ2-1; tentative D gene TRBD2, with 6 bases matching. As encoded in the germline V gene (reference sequence), CDR1 is LNHDA while CDR2 is SQIVND. A distance of 14 bases separates the germline ends of V and J, which lose 3 bases and 5 bases respectively. The CDR3 spans 15 residues, from the cysteine through the phenylalanine. The entry retains the CDR3 DNA only, 45 bases that are in frame from base 1.